The rows below give T cell receptor beta chains drawn from one sample of a study of response to subunit inactivated influenza vaccine. MiXCR, run by TCRdb on the RT-PCR reads, gives a single entry per CDR3 protein. The table records under 500,000 distinct CDR3 sequences, about 10% of them present only once. The sequences come from PBMCs from blood, collected roughly 45 days after vaccination. Every receptor here comes from a man in his fifties or sixties who received an inactivated influenza vaccine. Both conserved end residues are part of each CDR3.

v_gene | len | CDR3aa
TRBV4-1 | 14 | CASSQDWGPGELFF
TRBV12-3/TRBV12-4 | 12 | CASSSGGDTQYF
TRBV20-1 | 14 | CSALSGRAGGELFF
TRBV4-2 | 13 | CASSQGKLREQFF
TRBV4-2 | 16 | CASSVLPSGGAYEQYF
TRBV20-1 | 14 | CSGGSGRSTDTQYF
TRBV6-1 | 15 | CASRDAGLGHQPQHF
TRBV7-2 | 16 | CASSSYRGLRNQPQHF
TRBV6-5 | 15 | CASSSPPRGGDTQYF
TRBV7-2 | 15 | CASSLDPAVGETQYF
TRBV13 | 14 | CASSMGLGGHEQYF
TRBV29-1 | 14 | CSVEVGGSVDEQYF
TRBV14 | 16 | CASSLDKGLLQETQYF
TRBV20-1 | 13 | CSARARPGYGYTF
TRBV20-1 | 14 | CSVDRSSGANVLTF
TRBV20-1 | 9 | CSVSSVQFF
TRBV24-1 | 12 | CAAGTYHYGYTF
TRBV4-2 | 15 | CASSQSAGVRETQYF
TRBV5-1 | 15 | CASSRGTASTDTQYF
TRBV7-8 | 15 | CASSGGLAGGREQFF
TRBV4-2 | 15 | CASSRGQGMNTEAFF
TRBV4-1 | 14 | CASSHAGQGSEQYF
TRBV6-4 | 15 | CASSDRDRPTGELFF
TRBV20-1 | 17 | CSASLQGASSYNSPLHF
TRBV7-2 | 16 | CASSLVITWSTGELFF
TRBV5-6 | 13 | CASRIRSSHEQYF
TRBV11-2 | 13 | CASSPLWGETQYF
TRBV12-3/TRBV12-4 | 13 | CASRDRVSYEQYF
TRBV5-1 | 14 | CASSQGNINNEQFF
TRBV7-2 | 15 | CASSSQSGTGNTIYF
TRBV5-6 | 16 | CASSRRQDYSNQPQHF
TRBV4-2 | 18 | CASSHVREAEGPSYEQYF
TRBV6-1 | 15 | CASSPGTGAGQPQHF
TRBV12-3/TRBV12-4 | 13 | CASSKLNYNEQFF
TRBV7-9 | 12 | CASSLGFRGYTF
TRBV21-1 | 14 | CASSKGGRKNIQYF
TRBV6-4 | 19 | CASSHSNVLRDRVTYEQYF
TRBV20-1 | 14 | CSARGGTHTGELFF
TRBV7-2 | 14 | CASSSRGLTGELFF
TRBV20-1 | 14 | CSANRGQLNQPQHF
TRBV12-3/TRBV12-4 | 14 | CASRSSGGSEKLFF